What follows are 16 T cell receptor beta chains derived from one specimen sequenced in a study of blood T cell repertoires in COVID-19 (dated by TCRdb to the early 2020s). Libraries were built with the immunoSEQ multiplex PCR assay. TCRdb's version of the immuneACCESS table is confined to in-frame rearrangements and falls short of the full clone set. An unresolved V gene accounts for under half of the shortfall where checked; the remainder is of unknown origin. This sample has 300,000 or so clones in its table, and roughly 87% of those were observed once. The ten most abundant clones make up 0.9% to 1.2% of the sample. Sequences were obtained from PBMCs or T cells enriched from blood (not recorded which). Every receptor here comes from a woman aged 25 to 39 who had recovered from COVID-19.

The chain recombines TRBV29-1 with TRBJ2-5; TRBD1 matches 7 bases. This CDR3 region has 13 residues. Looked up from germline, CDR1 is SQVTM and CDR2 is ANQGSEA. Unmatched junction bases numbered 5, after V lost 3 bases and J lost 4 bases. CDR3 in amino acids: CSVDRGNTETQYF. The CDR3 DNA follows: TGCAGCGTTGACAGGGGGAATACAGAGACCCAGTACTTC.

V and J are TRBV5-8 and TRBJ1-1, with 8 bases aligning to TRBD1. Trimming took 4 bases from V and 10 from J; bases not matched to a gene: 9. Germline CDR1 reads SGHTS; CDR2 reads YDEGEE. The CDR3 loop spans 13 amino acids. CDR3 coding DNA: TGTGCCAGCAGCCAGACGACAGGGGAAGGAGCTTTCTTT. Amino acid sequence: CASSQTTGEGAFF.

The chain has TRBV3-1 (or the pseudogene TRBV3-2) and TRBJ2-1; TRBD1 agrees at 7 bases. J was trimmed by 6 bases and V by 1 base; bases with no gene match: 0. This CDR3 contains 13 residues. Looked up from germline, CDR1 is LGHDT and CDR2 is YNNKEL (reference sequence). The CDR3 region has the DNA TGTGCCAGCAGCCAAGGGACAGGCAATGAGCAGTTCTTC. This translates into CASSQGTGNEQFF.

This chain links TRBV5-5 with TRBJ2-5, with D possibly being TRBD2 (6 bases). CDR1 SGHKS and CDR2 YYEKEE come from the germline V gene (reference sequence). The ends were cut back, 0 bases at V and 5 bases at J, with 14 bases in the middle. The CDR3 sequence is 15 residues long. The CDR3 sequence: CASSLGQGGRETQYF. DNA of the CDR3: TGTGCCAGCAGCTTGGGGCAGGGAGGACGGGAGACCCAGTACTTC.

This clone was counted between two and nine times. CDR3 nucleotide sequence: TGTGCCAGCAGCTTAGTATCCCGGGGGATTACCTACGAGCAGTACTTC. This translates into CASSLVSRGITYEQYF. The rearrangement joins TRBV7-2 to TRBJ2-7; TRBD2 is a possible D gene (6 bases). V lost 1 base and J 2 bases, leaving 15 bases between the germline ends. CDR1 and CDR2 (germline): SGHTA, FQGNSA. CDR3 size: 16 residues.

As DNA, the CDR3 is TGTGCCAGCAGTTACTCGAAGGAGGAGGGCTACGAGCAGTACTTC. Its translation: CASSYSKEEGYEQYF. The chain carries TRBV6-6 and TRBJ2-7; D may be TRBD2 (6 bases). Trimming cost V 0 bases and J 3 bases, with 12 bases left between them. CDR1 is MNHNY, CDR2 SVGAGI, per germline (reference sequence). The CDR3 sequence is 15 residues long.

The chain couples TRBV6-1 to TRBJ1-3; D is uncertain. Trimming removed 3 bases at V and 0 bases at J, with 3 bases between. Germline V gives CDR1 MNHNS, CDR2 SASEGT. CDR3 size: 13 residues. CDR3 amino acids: CASSDGSGNTIYF. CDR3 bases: TGTGCCAGCAGTGACGGCTCTGGAAACACCATATATTTT.

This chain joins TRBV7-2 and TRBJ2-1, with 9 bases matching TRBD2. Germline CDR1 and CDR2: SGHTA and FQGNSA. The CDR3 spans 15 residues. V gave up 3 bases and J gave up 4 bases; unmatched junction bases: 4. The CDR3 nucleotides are TGTGCCAGCAGCTTCGGGAGCGGGGGGTACAATGAGCAGTTCTTC. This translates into CASSFGSGGYNEQFF.

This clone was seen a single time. CDR3 sequence: CASKGDRGYQPQHF. The CDR3 coding sequence is TGTGCCAGTAAGGGGGACAGGGGCTATCAGCCCCAGCATTTT. The chain is built from TRBV19 and TRBJ1-5, with 10 bases matching TRBD1. The CDR3 runs 14 residues. The ends lost 7 bases at V and 5 bases at J; junction bases unmatched: 5. CDR1 is LNHDA, CDR2 SQIVND, per germline (reference sequence).

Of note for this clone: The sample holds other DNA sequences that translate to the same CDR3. CDR3 loop: CAWSEDRVETQYF. The CDR3 DNA reads TGTGCCTGGAGCGAGGACAGGGTAGAGACCCAGTACTTC. The J gene is TRBJ2-5, the V gene TRBV30, with 8 bases fitting TRBD1. CDR3 length: 13 amino acids. CDR1 and CDR2 (germline): GTSNPN, SVGIG (reference sequence). After removal of 3 bases from V and 4 bases from J, the junction contained 4 bases not matched to a gene.

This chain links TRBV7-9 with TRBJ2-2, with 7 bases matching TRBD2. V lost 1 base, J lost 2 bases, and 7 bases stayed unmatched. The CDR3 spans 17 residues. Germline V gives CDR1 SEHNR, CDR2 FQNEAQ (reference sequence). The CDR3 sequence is CASSLVIRGGNTGELFF. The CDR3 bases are TGTGCCAGCAGCTTAGTAATCCGCGGGGGTAACACCGGGGAGCTGTTTTTT.

The CDR3 is CASSPTRTGDGSLHF. For the CDR3, the DNA is TGTGCCAGCAGCCCCACCCGGACAGGGGATGGGTCCCTCCACTTT. This sequence joins TRBV3-1 (or the pseudogene TRBV3-2) and TRBJ1-6, with 9 bases matching TRBD1. The CDR3 is 15 residues long. From germline, CDR1 is LGHDT and CDR2 YNNKEL (reference sequence). V shed 4 bases and J 14 bases; nucleotides not matched to a gene: 12.

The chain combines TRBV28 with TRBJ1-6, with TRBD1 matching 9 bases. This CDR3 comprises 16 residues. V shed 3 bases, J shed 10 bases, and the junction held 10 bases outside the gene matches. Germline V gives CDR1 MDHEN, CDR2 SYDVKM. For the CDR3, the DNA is TGTGCCAGCAGTTTCCCCCTCTCGGACAGGGGCTCACCCCTCCACTTT. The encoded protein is CASSFPLSDRGSPLHF. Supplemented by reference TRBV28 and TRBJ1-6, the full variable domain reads DVKVTQSSRYLVKRTGEKVFLECVQDMDHENMFWYRQDPGLGLRLIYFSYDVKMKEKGDIPEGYSVSREKKERFSLILESASTNQTSMYLCASSFPLSDRGSPLHFGNGTRLTVT.

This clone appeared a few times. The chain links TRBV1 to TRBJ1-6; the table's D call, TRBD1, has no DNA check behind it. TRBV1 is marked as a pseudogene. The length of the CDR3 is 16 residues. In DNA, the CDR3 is TGCACCACCGCGAGGGCACCGGGACAGGGGGCTTCACCCCTCCACTTT. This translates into CTTARAPGQGASPLHF.

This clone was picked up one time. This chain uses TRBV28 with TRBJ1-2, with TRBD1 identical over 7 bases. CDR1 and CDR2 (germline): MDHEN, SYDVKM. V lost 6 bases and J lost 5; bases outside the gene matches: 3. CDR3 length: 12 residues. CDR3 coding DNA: TGTGCCAGCAGAACAGGGGTGTATGGCTACACCTTC. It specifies CASRTGVYGYTF.

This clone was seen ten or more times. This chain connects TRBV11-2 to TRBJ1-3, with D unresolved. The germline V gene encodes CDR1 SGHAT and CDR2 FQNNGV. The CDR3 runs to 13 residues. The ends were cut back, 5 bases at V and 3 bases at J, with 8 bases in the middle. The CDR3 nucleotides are TGTGCCAGCAGCCCTAGTAATGGAAACACCATATATTTT. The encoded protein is CASSPSNGNTIYF.